This T cell receptor beta chain was recovered during a study of identical twins. Study-wide results and caveats: Out-of-frame alpha sequences common to twins were enriched for low generation probability.

Everyone who donated was a healthy Caucasian. TCRdb itself ran the 5' RACE reads through MiXCR, one entry per CDR3 protein. Of 350,000 to 450,000 distinct CDR3 sequences in the sample, about a fifth were seen once. Only a few counts were recorded for this clonotype. Antigen specificity is unknown. Relative to the germline gene, one junction end is altered; a read error may explain this. The CDR3 runs to 13 residues. CDR1 is PRHDT and CDR2 is FYEKMQ in the germline V gene (reference sequence). This receptor was identified in a man aged 45 to 65 in good health. V and J are TRBV13 and TRBJ2-7, with D possibly TRBD1 on 5 matching bases. The material sequenced was naive T cells sorted from blood. The CDR3 spells CASSIGQSYEQYF. DNA for the CDR3: TGTGCCAGCAGCATAGGACAATCCTACGAGCAGTACTTC.